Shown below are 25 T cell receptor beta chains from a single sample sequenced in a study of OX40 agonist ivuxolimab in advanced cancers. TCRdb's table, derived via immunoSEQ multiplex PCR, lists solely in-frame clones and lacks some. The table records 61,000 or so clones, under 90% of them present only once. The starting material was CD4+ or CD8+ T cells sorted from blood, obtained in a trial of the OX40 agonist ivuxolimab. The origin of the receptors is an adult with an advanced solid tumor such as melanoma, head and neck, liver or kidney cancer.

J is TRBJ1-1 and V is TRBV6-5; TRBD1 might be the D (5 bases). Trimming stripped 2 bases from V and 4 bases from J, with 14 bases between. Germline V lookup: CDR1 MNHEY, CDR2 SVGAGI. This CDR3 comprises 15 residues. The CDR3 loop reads CASSYAGGRGTEAFF. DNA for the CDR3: TGTGCCAGCAGTTACGCCGGGGGTAGGGGCACTGAAGCTTTCTTT.

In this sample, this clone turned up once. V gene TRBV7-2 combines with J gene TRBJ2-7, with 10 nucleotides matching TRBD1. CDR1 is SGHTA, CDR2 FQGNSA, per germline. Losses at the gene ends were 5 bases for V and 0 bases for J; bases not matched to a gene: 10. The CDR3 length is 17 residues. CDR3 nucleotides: TGTGCCAGCAGCAACCGGGACAGGGGACCGAGCTCCTACGAGCAGTACTTC. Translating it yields CASSNRDRGPSSYEQYF.

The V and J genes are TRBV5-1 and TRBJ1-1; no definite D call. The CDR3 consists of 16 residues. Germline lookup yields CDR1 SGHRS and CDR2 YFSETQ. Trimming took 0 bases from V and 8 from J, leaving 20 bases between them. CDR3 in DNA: TGCGCCAGCAGCTTGGGGCAACGAGATTTCGGCGTGGAAGCTTTCTTT. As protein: CASSLGQRDFGVEAFF.

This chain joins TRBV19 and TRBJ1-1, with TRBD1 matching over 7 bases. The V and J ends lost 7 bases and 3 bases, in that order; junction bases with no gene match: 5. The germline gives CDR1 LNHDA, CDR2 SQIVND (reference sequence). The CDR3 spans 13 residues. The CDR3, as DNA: TGTGCCAGTACGACTACAGGGGACACTGAAGCTTTCTTT. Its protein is CASTTTGDTEAFF. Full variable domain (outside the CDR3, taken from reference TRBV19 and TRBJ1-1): DGGITQSPKYLFRKEGQNVTLSCEQNLNHDAMYWYRQDPGQGLRLIYYSQIVNDFQKGDIAEGYSVSREKKESFPLTVTSAQKNPTAFYLCASTTTGDTEAFFGQGTRLTVV.

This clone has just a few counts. The CDR3 sequence is CASSSQGKGNSPLHF. The CDR3 DNA follows: TGTGCCAGCAGCTCACAGGGGAAAGGCAATTCACCCCTCCACTTT. V and J are TRBV7-3 and TRBJ1-6, with 7 bases identical to TRBD1. This CDR3 is 15 amino acids long. With V trimmed by 4 bases and J by 7 bases, 7 bases remained unmatched. The germline V gene has CDR1 SGHTA and CDR2 FQGTGA.

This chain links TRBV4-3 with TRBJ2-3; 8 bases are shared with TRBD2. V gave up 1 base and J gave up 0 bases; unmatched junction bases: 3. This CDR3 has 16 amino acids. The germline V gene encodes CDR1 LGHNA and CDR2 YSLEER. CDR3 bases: TGCGCCAGCAGCCAAGGGGGCGGGAGGAGCACAGATACGCAGTATTTT. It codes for CASSQGGGRSTDTQYF.

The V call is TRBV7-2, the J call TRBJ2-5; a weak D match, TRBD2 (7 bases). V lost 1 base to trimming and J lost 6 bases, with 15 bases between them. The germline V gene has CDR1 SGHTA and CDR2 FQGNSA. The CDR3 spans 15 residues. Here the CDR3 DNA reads TGTGCCAGCAGCTTAGGGGGGGGCGGGCCGAAGACCCAGTACTTC. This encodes CASSLGGGGPKTQYF. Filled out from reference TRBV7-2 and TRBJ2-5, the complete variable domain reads GAGVSQSPSNKVTEKGKDVELRCDPISGHTALYWYRQSLGQGLEFLIYFQGNSAPDKSGLPSDRFSAERTGGSVSTLTIQRTQQEDSAVYLCASSLGGGGPKTQYFGPGTRLLVL.

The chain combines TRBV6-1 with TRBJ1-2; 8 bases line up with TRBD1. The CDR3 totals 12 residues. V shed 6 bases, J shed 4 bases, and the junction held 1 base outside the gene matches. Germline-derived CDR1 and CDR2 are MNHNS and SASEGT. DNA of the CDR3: TGTGCCAGCAGAGGACAGGGCTATGGCTACACCTTC. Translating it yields CASRGQGYGYTF.

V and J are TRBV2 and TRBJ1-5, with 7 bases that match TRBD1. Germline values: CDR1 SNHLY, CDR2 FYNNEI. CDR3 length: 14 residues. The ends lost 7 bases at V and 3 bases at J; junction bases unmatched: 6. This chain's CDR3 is CASTPGQFNQPQHF. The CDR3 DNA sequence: TGTGCCAGCACTCCGGGACAGTTCAATCAGCCCCAGCATTTT.

As DNA, the CDR3 is TGTGCCAGCAGTTACAGGGGGGGAGAGACCCAGTACTTC. Protein sequence: CASSYRGGETQYF. The chain couples TRBV6-6 to TRBJ2-5; D possibly corresponds to TRBD2 (7 bases). The CDR3 is made up of 13 amino acids. Germline V lookup: CDR1 MNHNY, CDR2 SVGAGI (reference sequence). The V gene lost 2 bases and the J gene lost 4 bases, with 8 bases spanning the gap.

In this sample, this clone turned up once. Here the CDR3 DNA reads TGTGCCAGCAGCTGGACCCAGGGCACTGAAGCTTTCTTT. This codes for CASSWTQGTEAFF. The chain recombines TRBV7-8 with TRBJ1-1; a possible D gene is TRBD1 (5 bases). Germline V CDR1 and CDR2: SGHVS, FQNEAQ. The CDR3 extends over 13 amino acids. The V gene lost 4 bases and the J gene lost 4 bases, with 10 bases spanning the gap.

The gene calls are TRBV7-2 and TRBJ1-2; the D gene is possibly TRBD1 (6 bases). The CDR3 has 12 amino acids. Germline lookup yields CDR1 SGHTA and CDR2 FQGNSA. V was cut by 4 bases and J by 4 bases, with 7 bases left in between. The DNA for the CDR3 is TGTGCCAGCAGCTCGGGGGCCTATGGCTACACCTTC. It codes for CASSSGAYGYTF.

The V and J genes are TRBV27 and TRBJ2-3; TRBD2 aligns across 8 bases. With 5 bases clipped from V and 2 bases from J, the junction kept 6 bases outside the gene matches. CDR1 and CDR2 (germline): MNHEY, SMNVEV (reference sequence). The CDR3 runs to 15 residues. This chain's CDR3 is CASSLLADATDTQYF. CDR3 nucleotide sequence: TGTGCCAGCAGTCTACTAGCGGACGCCACAGATACGCAGTATTTT.

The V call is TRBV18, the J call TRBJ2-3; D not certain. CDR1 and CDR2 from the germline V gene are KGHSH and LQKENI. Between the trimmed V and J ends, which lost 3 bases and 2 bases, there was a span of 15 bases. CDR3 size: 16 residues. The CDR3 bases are TGTGCCAGCTCACCCCAAAAAGAACTCACCACAGATACGCAGTATTTT. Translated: CASSPQKELTTDTQYF.

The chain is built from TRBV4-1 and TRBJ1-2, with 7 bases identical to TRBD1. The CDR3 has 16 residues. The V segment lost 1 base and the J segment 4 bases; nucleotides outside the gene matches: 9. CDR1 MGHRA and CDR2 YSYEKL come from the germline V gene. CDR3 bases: TGCGCCAGCAGCCAAGTAGGAGACAGGGCAGTCTATGGCTACACCTTC. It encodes CASSQVGDRAVYGYTF.

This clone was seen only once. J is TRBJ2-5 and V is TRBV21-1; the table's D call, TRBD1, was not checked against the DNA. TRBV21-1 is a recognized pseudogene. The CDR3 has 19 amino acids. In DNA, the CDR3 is TGTGCCAGCAGCAAATCGAACAGGGGGCGAGGAAGAGGCCAAGAGACCCAGTACTTC. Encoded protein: CASSKSNRGRGRGQETQYF.

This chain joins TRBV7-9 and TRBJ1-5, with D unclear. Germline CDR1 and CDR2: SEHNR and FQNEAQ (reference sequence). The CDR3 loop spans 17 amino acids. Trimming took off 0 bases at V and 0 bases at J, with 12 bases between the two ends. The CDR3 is CASSLALGPASNQPQHF. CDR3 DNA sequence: TGTGCCAGCAGCTTAGCGCTAGGGCCCGCTAGCAATCAGCCCCAGCATTTT.

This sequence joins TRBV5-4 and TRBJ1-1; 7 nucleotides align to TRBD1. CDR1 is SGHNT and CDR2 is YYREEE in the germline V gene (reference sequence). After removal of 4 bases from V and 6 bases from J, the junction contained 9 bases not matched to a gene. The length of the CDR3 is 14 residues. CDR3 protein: CASSIQGLGAEAFF. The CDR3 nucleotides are TGTGCCAGCAGCATACAGGGGTTAGGCGCTGAAGCTTTCTTT.

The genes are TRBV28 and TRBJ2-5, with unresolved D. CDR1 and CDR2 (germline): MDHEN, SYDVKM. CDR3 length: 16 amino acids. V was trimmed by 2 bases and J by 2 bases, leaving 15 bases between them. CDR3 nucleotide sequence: TGTGCCAGCAGTTTAATCGGGCCTTCCAATCAAGAGACCCAGTACTTC. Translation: CASSLIGPSNQETQYF. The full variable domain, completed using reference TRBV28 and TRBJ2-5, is DVKVTQSSRYLVKRTGEKVFLECVQDMDHENMFWYRQDPGLGLRLIYFSYDVKMKEKGDIPEGYSVSREKKERFSLILESASTNQTSMYLCASSLIGPSNQETQYFGPGTRLLVL.

CDR3 sequence reads: CASSSRASGGADGELFF. The CDR3 DNA follows: TGTGCCAGCAGCTCCCGTGCTAGCGGGGGGGCCGACGGGGAGCTGTTTTTT. The chain employs TRBV7-9 and TRBJ2-2, with 12 bases lining up with TRBD2. In germline, CDR1 is SEHNR, CDR2 FQNEAQ (reference sequence). CDR3 length: 17 residues. V was pared by 4 bases and J by 7 bases, with 10 bases of the junction left unmatched.

CDR3 DNA: TGTGCCAGCTCACCACCGGTCAGAGGGGGAAATGAGCAGTTCTTC. Its protein is CASSPPVRGGNEQFF. This rearrangement joins TRBV18 to TRBJ2-1, with D maybe TRBD1 (6 bases). The CDR3 consists of 15 residues. Germline V CDR1 and CDR2: KGHSH, LQKENI. Between the trimmed V and J ends, which lost 0 bases and 7 bases, there was a span of 13 bases.

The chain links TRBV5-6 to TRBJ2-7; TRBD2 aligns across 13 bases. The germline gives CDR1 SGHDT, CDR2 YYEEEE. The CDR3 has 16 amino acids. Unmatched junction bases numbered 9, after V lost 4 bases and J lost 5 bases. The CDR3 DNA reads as TGTGCCAGCAGCCCGCGGACTAGCGGGGGAGTCCACGAGCAGTACTTC. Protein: CASSPRTSGGVHEQYF.

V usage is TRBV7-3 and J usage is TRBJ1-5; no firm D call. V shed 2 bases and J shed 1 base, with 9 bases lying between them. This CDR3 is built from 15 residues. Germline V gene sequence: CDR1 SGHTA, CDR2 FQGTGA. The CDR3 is CASSLPGLSNQPQHF. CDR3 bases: TGTGCCAGCAGCTTACCGGGGTTGAGCAATCAGCCCCAGCATTTT. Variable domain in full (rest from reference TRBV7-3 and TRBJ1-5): GAGVSQTPSNKVTEKGKYVELRCDPISGHTALYWYRQSLGQGPEFLIYFQGTGAADDSGLPNDRFFAVRPEGSVSTLKIQRTERGDSAVYLCASSLPGLSNQPQHFGDGTRLSIL.

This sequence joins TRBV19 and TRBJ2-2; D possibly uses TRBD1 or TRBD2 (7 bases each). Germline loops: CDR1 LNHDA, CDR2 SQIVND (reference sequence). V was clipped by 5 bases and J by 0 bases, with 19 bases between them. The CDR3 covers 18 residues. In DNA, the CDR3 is TGTGCCAGTAGTGGGGGGGACAGAGATACACCGAACACCGGGGAGCTGTTTTTT. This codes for CASSGGDRDTPNTGELFF.

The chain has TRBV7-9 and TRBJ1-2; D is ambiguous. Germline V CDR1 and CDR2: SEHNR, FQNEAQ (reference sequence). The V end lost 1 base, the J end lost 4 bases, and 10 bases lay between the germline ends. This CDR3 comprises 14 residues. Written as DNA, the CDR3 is TGTGCCAGCAGCTTAGGGCGGCTTGGCTATGGCTACACCTTC. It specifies CASSLGRLGYGYTF. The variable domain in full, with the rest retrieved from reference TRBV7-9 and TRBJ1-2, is DTGVSQNPRHKITKRGQNVTFRCDPISEHNRLYWYRQTLGQGPEFLTYFQNEAQLEKSRLLSDRFSAERPKGSFSTLEIQRTEQGDSAMYLCASSLGRLGYGYTFGSGTRLTVV.